This T cell receptor beta chain appears in the sequencing data of a study of T cells in Graves' hyperthyroidism and ophthalmopathy. Amplified regions were TCR beta CDR3 sequences from RNA transcripts. Using the HTBI primer set, a first-round RT-PCR was run on the TCR CDR3. TCRdb reprocessed the multiplex PCR reads with MiXCR, giving one entry per CDR3 protein. This table has 600,000 or so distinct CDR3 sequences, 11% to 15% appearing once. Ten or more counts support this clonotype. V was cut by 7 bases and J by 5 bases, with 14 bases left in between. The CDR3 sequence is 14 residues long. Germline V gene sequence: CDR1 MNHEY, CDR2 SMNVEV (reference sequence).

Sequenced material: blood. This chain links TRBV27 with TRBJ2-2; no clear D gene. The clonotype originates from a woman between 18 and 30 years old with Graves' ophthalmopathy. The CDR3, as DNA: TGTGCCAGCACCCTGGCAGGAATAACCGGGGAGCTGTTTTTT. It codes for CASTLAGITGELFF.